The T cell receptor (beta chain) described here comes from a study of blood T cell repertoires in COVID-19. From germline, CDR1 is LGHDT and CDR2 YNNKEL (reference sequence). This CDR3 has 16 residues. V shed 6 bases and J shed 2 bases, with 18 bases lying between them. Profiled with immunoSEQ multiplex PCR; TCRdb holds only in-frame clones, not every one. The table lists 130,000 to 150,000 clones, approximately 88% of them singletons. The receptor was isolated from a human donor in a cohort sampled during active COVID-19. The V gene is TRBV3-1 (or the pseudogene TRBV3-2), the J gene TRBJ2-3; D perhaps matches TRBD2 (6 bases). Source material: peripheral blood. CDR3 DNA: TGTGCCAGCAGACCAACCGGACTACGGCCCACAGATACGCAGTATTTT. It translates to CASRPTGLRPTDTQYF.